A single T cell receptor (beta chain) is shown here with its context. Profiling relied on immunoSEQ multiplex PCR, and the TCRdb table lists in-frame clones only, not all of them. This sample has fewer than 500,000 clones; around 90% occur once, and the top ten carry about 6.3%. These data originate in a study of control samples from healthy donors and cancer patients. This CDR3 has 12 residues. V was cut by 6 bases and J by 0 bases, with 5 bases left in between. Per the germline V gene, CDR1 is MNHEY and CDR2 is SVGAGI. The sequenced material came from PBMCs. The V gene is TRBV6-5, the J gene TRBJ1-1; no clear D gene. The sequence was obtained from a man in his forties with head and neck cancer. CDR3 DNA sequence: TGTGCCAGCAGAGGGCTGAACACTGAAGCTTTCTTT. Its protein is CASRGLNTEAFF.